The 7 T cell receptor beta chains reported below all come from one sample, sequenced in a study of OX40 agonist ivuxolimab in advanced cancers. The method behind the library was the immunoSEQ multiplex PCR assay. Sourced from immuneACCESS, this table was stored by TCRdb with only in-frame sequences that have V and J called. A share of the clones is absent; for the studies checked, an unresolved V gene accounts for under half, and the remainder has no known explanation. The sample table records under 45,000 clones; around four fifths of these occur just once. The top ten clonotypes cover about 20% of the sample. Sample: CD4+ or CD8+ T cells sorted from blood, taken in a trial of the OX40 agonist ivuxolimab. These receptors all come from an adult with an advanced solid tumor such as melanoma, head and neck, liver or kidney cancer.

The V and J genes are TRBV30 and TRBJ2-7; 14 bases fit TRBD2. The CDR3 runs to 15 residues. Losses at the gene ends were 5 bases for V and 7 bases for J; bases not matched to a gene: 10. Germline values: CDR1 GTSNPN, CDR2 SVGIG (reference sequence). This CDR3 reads CAWGKTGTSGREQYF. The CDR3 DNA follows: TGTGCCTGGGGAAAGACGGGGACTAGCGGGAGAGAGCAGTACTTC.

The CDR3 bases are TGTGCCAGCAGCGCACAGGGGGTGGGGAGCAATCAGCCCCAGCATTTT. Its protein product is CASSAQGVGSNQPQHF. V and J are TRBV7-8 and TRBJ1-5; TRBD1 agrees at 8 bases. This CDR3 region has 16 residues. Trimming at V came to 5 bases and at J to 1 base, leaving 7 bases not matched to a gene. Germline CDR1 reads SGHVS; CDR2 reads FQNEAQ.

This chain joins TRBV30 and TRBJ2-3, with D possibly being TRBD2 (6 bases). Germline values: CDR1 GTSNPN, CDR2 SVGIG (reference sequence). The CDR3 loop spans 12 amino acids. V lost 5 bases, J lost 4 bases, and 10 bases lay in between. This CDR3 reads CAWGDWADTQYF. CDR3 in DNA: TGTGCCTGGGGGGACTGGGCAGATACGCAGTATTTT. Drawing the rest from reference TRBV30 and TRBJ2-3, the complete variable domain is SQTIHQWPATLVQPVGSPLSLECTVEGTSNPNLYWYRQAAGRGLQLLFYSVGIGQISSEVPQNLSASRPQDRQFILSSKKLLLSDSGFYLCAWGDWADTQYFGPGTRLTVL.

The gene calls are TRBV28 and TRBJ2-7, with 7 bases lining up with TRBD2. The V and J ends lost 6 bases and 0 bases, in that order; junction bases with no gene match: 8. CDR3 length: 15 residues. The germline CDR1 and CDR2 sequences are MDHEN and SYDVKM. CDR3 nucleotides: TGTGCCAGCAGGTCGGTATCTAGCGGCTCCTACGAGCAGTACTTC. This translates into CASRSVSSGSYEQYF.

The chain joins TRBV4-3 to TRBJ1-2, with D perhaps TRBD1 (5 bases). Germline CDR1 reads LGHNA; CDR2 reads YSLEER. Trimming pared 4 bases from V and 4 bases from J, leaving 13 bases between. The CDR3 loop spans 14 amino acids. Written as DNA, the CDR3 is TGCGCCAGCAGCCCCTCGCAGGGCGCCTATGGCTACACCTTC. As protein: CASSPSQGAYGYTF.

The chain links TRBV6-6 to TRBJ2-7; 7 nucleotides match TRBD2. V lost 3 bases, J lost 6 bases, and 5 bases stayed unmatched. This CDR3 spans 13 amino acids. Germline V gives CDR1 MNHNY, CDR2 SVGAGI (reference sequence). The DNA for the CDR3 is TGTGCCAGCAGTTATTCCGGACTAGTCGAGCAGTACTTC. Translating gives CASSYSGLVEQYF.

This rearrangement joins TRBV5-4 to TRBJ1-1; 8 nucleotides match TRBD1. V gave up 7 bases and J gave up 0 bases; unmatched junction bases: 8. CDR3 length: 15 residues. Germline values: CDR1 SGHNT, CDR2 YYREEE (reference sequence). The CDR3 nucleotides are TGTGCCAGCGGGGACAGGAGCCTAATGAACACTGAAGCTTTCTTT. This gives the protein CASGDRSLMNTEAFF.